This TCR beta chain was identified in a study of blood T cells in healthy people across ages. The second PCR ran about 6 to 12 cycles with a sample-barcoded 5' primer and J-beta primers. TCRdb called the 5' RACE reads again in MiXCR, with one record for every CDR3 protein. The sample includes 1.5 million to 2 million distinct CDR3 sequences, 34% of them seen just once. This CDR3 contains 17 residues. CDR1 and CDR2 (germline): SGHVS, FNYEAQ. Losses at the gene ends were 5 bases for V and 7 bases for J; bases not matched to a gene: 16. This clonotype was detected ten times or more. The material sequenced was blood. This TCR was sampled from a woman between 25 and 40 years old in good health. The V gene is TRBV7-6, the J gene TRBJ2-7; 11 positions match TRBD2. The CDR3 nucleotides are TGTGCCAGCAGCCCCCAAGAGGGGCTAGCGGGGGGCCTGGAGCAGTACTTC. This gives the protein CASSPQEGLAGGLEQYF.